This TCR beta chain was obtained from a study of human T cells and chemical hapten exposure. TCRdb called the RACE reads again in MiXCR, with one record for every CDR3 protein. The table includes roughly 82,000 distinct CDR3 sequences, approximately 10% detected once. This sample's time point: patch test 1, 2 weeks after DPC sensitization. Treatment reported: therapeutic diphenylcyclopropenone sensitization with weekly scalp DPC. Trimming cost V 5 bases and J 5 bases; bases outside gene matches: 6. Germline V lookup: CDR1 SGHTA, CDR2 FQGNSA. The CDR3 is 14 residues long. Only a few counts were recorded for this clonotype.

The sequence was obtained from a woman aged 60-70 years with alopecia areata. Some clones in this sample may be carry-over from other donors' samples. Sequenced here: whole blood, sampled in connection with sensitization to the hapten diphenylcyclopropenone (DPC). This rearrangement joins TRBV7-2 to TRBJ2-5, with TRBD1 matching over 9 bases. CDR3 bases: TGTGCCAGCAGCAAACAGGGGGCCGGGGAGACCCAGTACTTC. This sequence encodes CASSKQGAGETQYF.